A selection of T cell receptor beta chains follows, all from one sample in a study of response to subunit inactivated influenza vaccine. TCRdb reanalysed the RT-PCR reads using MiXCR and keeps one entry per CDR3 protein. Of more than 200,000 distinct CDR3 sequences detected, roughly an eighth appear once; the ten largest clones hold 7.8%. Sequenced here: non-naive T cells sorted from PBMCs, sampled approximately 15 days before vaccination. The receptors were sampled from a man between 45 and 60 years old who received an inactivated influenza vaccine. Both conserved end residues are part of each CDR3. Fields, in order: clone size, V gene, J gene, D gene, CDR3 DNA, CDR3 protein. A D gene is named only where the DNA matches it firmly. Rows may omit the clone size; those that give it use once, few, many or a size class.

few	TRBV20-1	TRBJ2-3	.	TGCAGTGCCCCCGGACAGAGAAGCACAGATACGCAGTATTTT	CSAPGQRSTDTQYF
.	TRBV20-1	TRBJ2-3	.	TGCAGTGCTCGTCAACTGGCGAGGGAAGATACGCAGTATTTT	CSARQLAREDTQYF
.	TRBV7-8	TRBJ2-3	TRBD1	TGTGCCAGCAGCTTTAAGGGGGCTAACACAGATACGCAGTATTTT	CASSFKGANTDTQYF
few	TRBV4-2	TRBJ2-1	TRBD2	TGTGCCAGCAGCCAAGATGACGGGGGGGCCGGGTCCTACAATGAGCAGTTCTTC	CASSQDDGGAGSYNEQFF
many	TRBV5-1	TRBJ2-3	TRBD2	TGCGCCAGCAGCTTGTCCTGGACTAGCGGGAGCTGGGATACGCAGTATTTT	CASSLSWTSGSWDTQYF
.	TRBV20-1	TRBJ1-4	.	TGCAGTGCTAGAGCGTGGGCGGAGGAAAAACTGTTTTTT	CSARAWAEEKLFF
.	TRBV5-1	TRBJ2-7	.	TGCGCCAGCAGCTTGGGCCCCGTCCAGACCTACGAGCAGTACTTC	CASSLGPVQTYEQYF
few	TRBV20-1	TRBJ2-1	TRBD2	TGCAGTAGCACCGGGACTAGGTGGAACAATGAGCAGTTCTTC	CSSTGTRWNNEQFF
few	TRBV20-1	TRBJ2-1	.	TGCAGTGCTAGAAGTTTTGCGGAGCTGAGGGACAATGAGCAGTTCTTC	CSARSFAELRDNEQFF
.	TRBV18	TRBJ2-6	TRBD1	TGTGCCAGCTCAAAACAGGGGCTTATTGGGGCCAACGTCCTGACTTTC	CASSKQGLIGANVLTF
many	TRBV29-1	TRBJ2-3	TRBD2	TGCAGCGTTGAACCTCGAGCGGGAGAAAGGATGGGCACAGATACGCAGTATTTT	CSVEPRAGERMGTDTQYF
few	TRBV28	TRBJ2-7	.	TGTGCCACCAGCCACACAGGGTACGAGCAGTACTTC	CATSHTGYEQYF
few	TRBV5-1	TRBJ2-1	.	TGCGCCAGCAGACCTCAGACCAGTTACAATGAGCAGTTCTTC	CASRPQTSYNEQFF
many	TRBV7-8	TRBJ1-5	.	TGTGCCAGCAGCAGTAGTCACGGGAGCAATCAGCCCCAGCATTTT	CASSSSHGSNQPQHF
few	TRBV20-1	TRBJ1-4	TRBD1	TGCAGTGCGTTGACAGGGGGTCAAGAAAAACTGTTTTTT	CSALTGGQEKLFF
.	TRBV29-1	TRBJ1-2	.	TGCAGCGTTGGGGAAGCTGGCTACACCTTC	CSVGEAGYTF
few	TRBV20-1	TRBJ2-1	.	TGCAGTGCTACTACACGACTAGACTCCTACAATGAGCAGTTCTTC	CSATTRLDSYNEQFF
.	TRBV9	TRBJ2-5	.	TGTGCCAGCAGCGTAGCCCCCCGAGCGGGAGAGACCCAGTACTTC	CASSVAPRAGETQYF
many	TRBV20-1	TRBJ2-3	TRBD2	TGCAGTGCTAGAAGGACTAGCGGGGCCCCCGATACGCAGTATTTT	CSARRTSGAPDTQYF
many	TRBV7-9	TRBJ2-7	TRBD1	TGTGCCAGCAGCTTAGGACAGGGCGTCCACGAGCAGTACTTC	CASSLGQGVHEQYF
many	TRBV6-5	TRBJ2-2	.	TGTGCCAGCAGTTACGGGCAGGGCGACACCGGGGAGCTGTTTTTT	CASSYGQGDTGELFF
.	TRBV9	TRBJ2-1	.	TGTGCCAGCAGCGTAGCTGGAGACTCCTCCTACAATGAGCAGTTCTTC	CASSVAGDSSYNEQFF